The clone carrying this T cell receptor (beta chain) was detected a few times. What it binds is unknown. Germline assignment: CDR1 SGHTA and CDR2 FQGNSA. Trimming took 1 base from V and 0 from J, leaving 13 bases between them. The CDR3 runs 17 residues. This record belongs to a study of T cell repertoires in cytomegalovirus infection. From the reads, TCRdb called clonotypes with MiXCR, one entry per CDR3 protein. The profile shows 400,000 to 600,000 distinct CDR3 sequences, under 45% of them singletons. Study results and limitations: Dominating the ex vivo response were TCR beta clonotypes that were CMV-specific and HLA-C-restricted.

The V call is TRBV7-2, the J call TRBJ1-3; D is uncertain. Source: cultured PBMCs, taken from culture after CMV antigen stimulation. This TCR derives from a human donor in good health (CMV status not recorded). Some clones in this sample may be carry-over from other donors' samples. CDR3: CASSLVSSRNSGNTIYF. The CDR3 coding sequence is TGTGCCAGCAGCTTAGTATCTTCCCGGAACTCTGGAAACACCATATATTTT.